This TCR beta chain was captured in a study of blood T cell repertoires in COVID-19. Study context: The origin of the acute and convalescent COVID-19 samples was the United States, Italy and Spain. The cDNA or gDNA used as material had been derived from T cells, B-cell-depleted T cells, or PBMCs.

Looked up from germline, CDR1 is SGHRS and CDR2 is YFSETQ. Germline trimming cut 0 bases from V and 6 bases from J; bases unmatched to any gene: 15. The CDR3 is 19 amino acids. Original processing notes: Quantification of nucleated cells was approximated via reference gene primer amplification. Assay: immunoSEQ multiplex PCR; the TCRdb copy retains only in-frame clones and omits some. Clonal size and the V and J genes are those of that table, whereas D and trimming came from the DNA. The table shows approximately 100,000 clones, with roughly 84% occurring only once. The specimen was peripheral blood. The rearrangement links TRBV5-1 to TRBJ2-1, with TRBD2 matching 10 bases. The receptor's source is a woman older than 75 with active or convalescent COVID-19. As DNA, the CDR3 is TGCGCCAGCAGCTTGGAGAAGCGGGAGGGCTGGCCCCTTAGCAATGAGCAGTTCTTC. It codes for CASSLEKREGWPLSNEQFF.